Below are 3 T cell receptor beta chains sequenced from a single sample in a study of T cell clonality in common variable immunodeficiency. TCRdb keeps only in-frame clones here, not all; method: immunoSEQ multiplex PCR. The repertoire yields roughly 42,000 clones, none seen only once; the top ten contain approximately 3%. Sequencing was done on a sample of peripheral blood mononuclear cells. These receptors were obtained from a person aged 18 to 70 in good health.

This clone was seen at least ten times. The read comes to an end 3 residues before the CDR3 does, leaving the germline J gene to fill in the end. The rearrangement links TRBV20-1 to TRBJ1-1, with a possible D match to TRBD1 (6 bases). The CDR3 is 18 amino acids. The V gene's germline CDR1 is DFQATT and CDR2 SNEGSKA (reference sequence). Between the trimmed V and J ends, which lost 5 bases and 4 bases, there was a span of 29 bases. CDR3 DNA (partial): TGCAGTGCTTGGGGGCAAACCCAGGGTATAGGGGGGGGCACTGAA. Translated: CSAWGQTQGIGGGTE. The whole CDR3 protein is CSAWGQTQGIGGGTEAFF.

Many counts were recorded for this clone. This CDR3 is CAWSSGAGGFGYTF. The CDR3 DNA, read in part, is TGTGCCTGGAGCTCAGGGGCAGGGGGCTTTGGC. The V call is TRBV30, the J call TRBJ1-2, with 8 bases identical to TRBD1. The read gets to within 3 residues of the CDR3 end, and the germline J gene fills in the rest. The trim removed 3 bases at V and 7 bases at J, leaving 10 bases unmatched. CDR1 is GTSNPN and CDR2 is SVGIG in the germline V gene (reference sequence). This CDR3 has 14 amino acids.

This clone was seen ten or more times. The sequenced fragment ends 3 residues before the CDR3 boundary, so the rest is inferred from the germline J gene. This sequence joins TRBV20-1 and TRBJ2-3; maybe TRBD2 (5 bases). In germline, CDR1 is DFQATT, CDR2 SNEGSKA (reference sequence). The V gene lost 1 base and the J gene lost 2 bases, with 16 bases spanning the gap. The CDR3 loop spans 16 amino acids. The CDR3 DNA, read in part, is TGCAGTGCTAGAGGCTGGGGTGTCGGACTCACAGATACG. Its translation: CSARGWGVGLTDT. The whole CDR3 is CSARGWGVGLTDTQYF.